This TCR beta chain was observed in a study of CD8+ T cells in alopecia areata. Study-level points and caveats: Tofacitinib significantly lowered scalp clonality and expanded CD8+ clones among the top 100.

Sequencing templates came from extracted RNA that was reverse transcribed into cDNA. Sequencing used immunoSEQ multiplex PCR; TCRdb keeps in-frame clones, though not all of them. The profile covers over 150,000 clones, with 50% to 60% appearing a single time and 3.3% taken by the ten largest. The CDR3 length is 15 residues. The V segment lost 5 bases and the J segment 1 base; nucleotides outside the gene matches: 3. CDR1 and CDR2 from the germline V gene are MDHEN and SYDVKM. Treatment given: oral pan-JAK inhibitor, 5-10 mg twice daily. Investigators sorted PBMCs to obtain both CD4+ and CD8+ T cells. As concerns this clone: Its antigen is not identified.

The sequence derives from a human donor with alopecia areata. The source was CD4+ T cells sorted from blood, collected at week 4, from a patient treated with tofacitinib. The chain is built from TRBV28 and TRBJ2-3, with 10 nucleotides matching TRBD2. The CDR3 bases are TGTGCCAGCAGTAGCGGGGGGGCCGGCACAGATACGCAGTATTTT. Protein: CASSSGGAGTDTQYF.